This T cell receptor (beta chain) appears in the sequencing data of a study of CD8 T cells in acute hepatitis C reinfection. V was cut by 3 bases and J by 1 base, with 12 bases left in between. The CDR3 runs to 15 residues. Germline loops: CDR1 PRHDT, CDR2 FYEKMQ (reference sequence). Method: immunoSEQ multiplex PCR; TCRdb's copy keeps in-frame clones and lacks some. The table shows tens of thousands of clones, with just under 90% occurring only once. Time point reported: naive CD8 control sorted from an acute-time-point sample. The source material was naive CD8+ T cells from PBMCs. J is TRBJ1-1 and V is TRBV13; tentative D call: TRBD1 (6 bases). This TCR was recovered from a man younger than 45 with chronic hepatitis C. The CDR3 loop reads CASSLWVDRNTEAFF. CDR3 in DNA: TGTGCCAGCAGCTTGTGGGTGGACAGGAACACTGAAGCTTTCTTT.